The next 9 T cell receptor beta chains were all read from a single sample in a study of T cells in lung cancer brain metastases. Generated by immunoSEQ multiplex PCR, the TCRdb table keeps only in-frame clones and is missing some. The sample shows about 2,100 clones, over 80% of them seen only once. The sequencing sample was made of tumor tissue from the primary lung tumor. These receptors all stem from a woman in her twenties or thirties with non-small cell lung cancer.

The CDR3 protein is CASSLTTGLPTSGANVLTF. The DNA of the CDR3 is TGTGCCAGCAGCTTGACCACAGGTCTTCCAACCTCTGGGGCCAACGTCCTGACTTTC. The chain carries TRBV5-6 and TRBJ2-6; TRBD1 is a possible D gene (5 bases). Germline loops: CDR1 SGHDT, CDR2 YYEEEE. The CDR3 is 19 residues long. V gave up 1 base and J gave up 0 bases, with 17 bases separating them. The complete variable domain, with remaining parts taken from reference TRBV5-6 and TRBJ2-6, reads DAGVTQSPTHLIKTRGQQVTLRCSPKSGHDTVSWYQQALGQGPQFIFQYYEEEERQRGNFPDRFSGHQFPNYSSELNVNALLLGDSALYLCASSLTTGLPTSGANVLTFGAGSRLTVL.

This chain uses TRBV5-1 with TRBJ2-1, with a weak D call TRBD2 (6 bases). Deletions cut 5 bases from V and 7 bases from J, with 16 bases between. CDR3 length: 14 residues. Germline lookup yields CDR1 SGHRS and CDR2 YFSETQ. CDR3: CASRPAGSPNEQFF. CDR3 in DNA: TGCGCCAGCAGGCCCGCGGGAAGTCCTAATGAGCAGTTCTTC.

The chain employs TRBV7-2 and TRBJ1-1; D may be TRBD1 (6 bases). Germline CDR1 reads SGHTA; CDR2 reads FQGNSA. V lost 5 bases and J 3 bases, leaving 13 bases between the germline ends. The CDR3 runs 14 residues. CDR3 bases: TGTGCCAGCAGCCAGCAGGGACACTACACTGAAGCTTTCTTT. It yields the protein CASSQQGHYTEAFF.

The gene calls are TRBV5-6 and TRBJ1-1, with D unclear. Germline values: CDR1 SGHDT, CDR2 YYEEEE. This CDR3 spans 13 amino acids. Trimming shortened V by 0 bases and J by 0 bases, and 3 bases separated the two germline ends. CDR3 nucleotides: TGTGCCAGCAGCTTGGAATTGAACACTGAAGCTTTCTTT. Its protein product is CASSLELNTEAFF.

This clone showed up just once. The V call is TRBV9, the J call TRBJ2-1; 8 bases match TRBD1. This CDR3 has 15 amino acids. V was pared by 3 bases and J by 3 bases, with 5 bases of the junction left unmatched. Germline loops: CDR1 SGDLS, CDR2 YYNGEE. The CDR3: CASSAQGGGYNEQFF. CDR3 DNA sequence: TGTGCCAGCAGCGCACAGGGGGGTGGCTACAATGAGCAGTTCTTC.

The chain has TRBV28 and TRBJ2-2, with D unresolved. Germline CDR1 is MDHEN and CDR2 is SYDVKM. This CDR3 contains 14 residues. With 8 bases removed from V and 1 base from J, the gap between germline ends came to 11 bases. The CDR3 region is CASFSRLNTGELFF. The CDR3 DNA follows: TGTGCCAGCTTTAGCAGGTTGAACACCGGGGAGCTGTTTTTT.

The rearrangement links TRBV6-1 to TRBJ1-1; D possibly corresponds to TRBD1 (5 bases). Germline loops: CDR1 MNHNS, CDR2 SASEGT. Between the trimmed V and J ends, which lost 3 bases and 11 bases, there was a span of 16 bases. This CDR3 is 13 amino acids long. CDR3 DNA: TGTGCCAGCAGTGAGTCAGGGTCGTATGACGCTTTCTTT. Encoded protein: CASSESGSYDAFF.

The rearrangement links TRBV11-3 to TRBJ2-5, with D unresolved. The CDR3 spans 11 residues. V was clipped by 3 bases and J by 1 base, with 0 bases between them. Per the germline V gene, CDR1 is SGHNT and CDR2 is YENEEA. The CDR3 DNA is TGTGCCAGCAGCTTCCAAGAGACCCAGTACTTC. This translates into CASSFQETQYF.

V gene TRBV13 combines with J gene TRBJ1-2, with D unresolved. The germline V gene encodes CDR1 PRHDT and CDR2 FYEKMQ (reference sequence). V was shortened by 4 bases and J by 9 bases, with 9 bases between the two germline ends. The CDR3 consists of 11 residues. This chain's CDR3 is CASSSDFSYTF. In nucleotides, the CDR3 is TGTGCCAGCAGCTCTGACTTCAGCTACACCTTC. Filled out from reference TRBV13 and TRBJ1-2, the complete variable domain reads AAGVIQSPRHLIKEKRETATLKCYPIPRHDTVYWYQQGPGQDPQFLISFYEKMQSDKGSIPDRFSAQQFSDYHSELNMSSLELGDSALYFCASSSDFSYTFGSGTRLTVV.